Presented here are 29 T cell receptor beta chains from one specimen sequenced in a study of spatial heterogeneity in lung cancer. TCRdb re-derived calls from the 5' RACE reads in MiXCR, one entry per CDR3 protein. The sample has 1,500 or so distinct CDR3 sequences; approximately 17% are singletons. Their specific antigens are unknown. Study-level results: Higher tumor mutation counts went along with higher counts of expanded intratumoral alpha and beta TCRs.

Stated time point: sample taken at primary tumor resection. Source: lung tumor tissue, taken at surgery. The receptors come from a male donor with early-stage non-small cell lung cancer.

Here the CDR3 reads CASRGAPGGTGELFF. As DNA, the CDR3 is TGTGCCAGCAGGGGTGCTCCGGGGGGCACCGGGGAGCTGTTTTTT. The chain has TRBV2 and TRBJ2-2; 7 nucleotides match TRBD2. The germline V gene has CDR1 SNHLY and CDR2 FYNNEI. V trimming: 6 bases; J trimming: 4 bases; junction bases outside the gene matches: 8. There are 15 residues in the CDR3. The full variable domain, with the rest looked up from reference TRBV2 and TRBJ2-2, is EPEVTQTPSHQVTQMGQEVILRCVPISNHLYFYWYRQILGQKVEFLVSFYNNEISEKSEIFDDQFSVERPDGSNFTLKIRSTKLEDSAMYFCASRGAPGGTGELFFGEGSRLTVL.

By share, this clonotype counts as medium-sized (0.01 to 0.1%). The chain uses TRBV24-1 and TRBJ2-3; no definite D call. V dropped 1 base and J dropped 3 bases, with 16 bases sitting between them. CDR1 and CDR2 from the germline V gene are KGHDR and SFDVKD. This CDR3 is 17 amino acids long. The CDR3 is CATSDFGLGSSTDTQYF. The CDR3 DNA reads as TGTGCCACCAGTGATTTTGGCTTGGGTAGCTCAACAGATACGCAGTATTTT.

This clonotype has only one observation. The rearrangement links TRBV6-6 to TRBJ2-2, with D tentatively TRBD2 (5 bases). The CDR3 extends over 14 amino acids. Trimming took 6 bases from V and 3 from J, leaving 11 bases between them. Germline CDR1 reads MNHNY; CDR2 reads SVGAGI (reference sequence). CDR3 amino acids: CASSVRRDTGELFF. The CDR3 bases are TGTGCCAGCAGCGTTCGGCGGGACACCGGGGAGCTGTTTTTT.

This clonotype is judged medium-sized. This chain connects TRBV7-9 to TRBJ1-1; D is unresolved. V gave up 3 bases and J gave up 6 bases, with 11 bases separating them. The CDR3 extends over 13 amino acids. The germline CDR1 and CDR2 sequences are SEHNR and FQNEAQ (reference sequence). The CDR3 bases are TGTGCCAGCAGCTTTCCCCCGAGGCCTGAAGCTTTCTTT. It is translated as CASSFPPRPEAFF.

This clonotype has a single count. The chain has TRBV6-7 and TRBJ2-7; tentatively, D is TRBD1 (6 bases). TRBV6-7 is an ORF for which the function is uncertain. V dropped 6 bases and J dropped 2 bases, with 17 bases sitting between them. The CDR3 sequence is 15 residues long. CDR3 sequence: CASSTPGHETYEQYF. The CDR3 DNA sequence: TGTGCCAGCAGCACGCCGGGACACGAGACCTACGAGCAGTACTTC.

This clonotype was observed a handful of times. The chain joins TRBV11-3 to TRBJ2-6; D may be TRBD1 (6 bases). The CDR3 covers 17 residues. The germline CDR1 and CDR2 sequences are SGHNT and YENEEA. Trimming removed 4 bases from V and 0 bases from J, with 13 bases in between. The CDR3 here is CASSSGTFSSGANVLTF. DNA of the CDR3: TGTGCCAGCAGCTCAGGGACATTTAGCTCTGGGGCCAACGTCCTGACTTTC.

This clonotype is judged medium-sized. The rearrangement uses TRBV20-1 and TRBJ2-4; D perhaps matches TRBD2 (6 bases). Germline V gene data show CDR1 as DFQATT and CDR2 as SNEGSKA (reference sequence). The CDR3 length is 16 residues. The V end lost 5 bases, the J end lost 0 bases, and 17 bases lay between the germline ends. The CDR3 DNA is TGCAGTGCTGCTAGGGGACTCCTATTAGCCAAAAACATTCAGTACTTC. It specifies CSAARGLLLAKNIQYF.

By its share, this clonotype is medium-sized. The chain uses TRBV2 and TRBJ2-1; 13 bases map to TRBD2. Germline CDR1 reads SNHLY; CDR2 reads FYNNEI. The V segment lost 4 bases and the J segment 4 bases; nucleotides outside the gene matches: 4. This CDR3 region has 16 residues. The CDR3 is CASSGTSGGQYNEQFF. DNA for the CDR3: TGTGCCAGCAGTGGGACTAGCGGGGGACAGTACAATGAGCAGTTCTTC.

The chain joins TRBV5-8 to TRBJ1-5; D is unclear. Germline values: CDR1 SGHTS, CDR2 YDEGEE. Trimming took off 2 bases at V and 0 bases at J, with 9 bases between the two ends. The length of the CDR3 is 15 residues. DNA for the CDR3: TGTGCCAGCAGCTTTGACGGCTATAGCAATCAGCCCCAGCATTTT. The encoded protein is CASSFDGYSNQPQHF.

This clonotype is labeled medium-sized. This chain uses TRBV20-1 with TRBJ2-7, with TRBD1 matching 11 bases. This CDR3 has 18 amino acids. V was pared by 4 bases and J by 0 bases, with 14 bases of the junction left unmatched. Germline CDR1 DFQATT, CDR2 SNEGSKA (reference sequence). DNA of the CDR3: TGCAGTGCTATCAGGACAGGGGGCTCCGGACGGAGCTCCTACGAGCAGTACTTC. This codes for CSAIRTGGSGRSSYEQYF.

Judged by abundance, this clonotype is medium-sized. J is TRBJ2-7 and V is TRBV20-1, with 8 bases aligning to TRBD1. The CDR3 loop spans 17 amino acids. The trim removed 7 bases at V and 2 bases at J, leaving 19 bases unmatched. The germline gives CDR1 DFQATT, CDR2 SNEGSKA (reference sequence). In DNA form, the CDR3 reads TGCAGTGGGGGAACACCCTCCTTGCCGGGACAGGCCTACGAGCAGTACTTC. Its translation: CSGGTPSLPGQAYEQYF.

Judged by abundance, this clonotype is medium-sized. The chain uses TRBV7-9 and TRBJ1-6, with a possible D match to TRBD1 (6 bases). Germline V gene data show CDR1 as SEHNR and CDR2 as FQNEAQ (reference sequence). The CDR3 extends over 15 amino acids. The V gene lost 5 bases and the J gene lost 2 bases, with 10 bases spanning the gap. CDR3 nucleotides: TGTGCCAGCAGCCTGGCAGGGGCCTATAATTCACCCCTCCACTTT. This codes for CASSLAGAYNSPLHF.

By sample share, this clonotype is medium-sized. V usage is TRBV6-5 and J usage is TRBJ2-7; 12 bases match TRBD2. Germline CDR1 is MNHEY and CDR2 is SVGAGI. With 6 bases clipped from V and 1 base from J, the junction kept 4 bases outside the gene matches. The CDR3 contains 15 residues. This CDR3 is CASRRTSGVSYEQYF. The CDR3 coding sequence is TGTGCCAGCAGAAGGACTAGCGGGGTTTCCTACGAGCAGTACTTC.

The J gene is TRBJ1-2, the V gene TRBV20-1; 7 bases agree with TRBD1. This CDR3 has 12 residues. Looked up from germline, CDR1 is DFQATT and CDR2 is SNEGSKA (reference sequence). The V and J ends lost 5 bases and 14 bases, in that order; junction bases with no gene match: 14. The CDR3 nucleotides are TGCAGTGCTCCCGGGACAGTTTATGGCTTTACCTTC. Translated: CSAPGTVYGFTF.

This clonotype has more than one count but fewer than ten. The V gene is TRBV15, the J gene TRBJ2-7, with D possibly matching TRBD1 (5 bases). The germline V and J ends were trimmed by 0 bases and 2 bases, with 14 bases remaining between them. CDR1 and CDR2 (germline): LNHNV, YYDKDF (reference sequence). The CDR3 consists of 16 residues. The CDR3 nucleotides are TGTGCCACCAGCAGAGATCGTTTGACAGCCACCTACGAGCAGTACTTC. Protein product: CATSRDRLTATYEQYF.

This clonotype is classed as large. The V and J genes are TRBV7-2 and TRBJ1-1; D unclear. This CDR3 has 14 residues. Per the germline V gene, CDR1 is SGHTA and CDR2 is FQGNSA. V was shortened by 4 bases and J by 2 bases, with 11 bases between the two germline ends. This CDR3 reads CASSWRQVNTEAFF. CDR3 bases: TGTGCCAGCAGCTGGAGGCAGGTTAACACTGAAGCTTTCTTT.

By sample fraction, this clonotype is medium-sized. DNA for the CDR3: TGTGCCAGCAGTCTTCCCCCGGGACTAGCGTTCTACGAGCAGTACTTC. Encoded protein: CASSLPPGLAFYEQYF. The J gene is TRBJ2-7, the V gene TRBV6-2 or TRBV6-3, with 10 bases aligning to TRBD2. Germline values: CDR1 MNHEY, CDR2 SVGEGT. The CDR3 has 16 amino acids. The V and J ends lost 5 bases and 3 bases, in that order; junction bases with no gene match: 10.

By its share, this clonotype is large. The V gene is TRBV12-3 or TRBV12-4, the J gene TRBJ1-1, with 8 bases lining up with TRBD1. After removal of 7 bases from V and 0 bases from J, the junction contained 7 bases not matched to a gene. The CDR3 sequence is 15 residues long. The DNA for the CDR3 is TGTGCCAGCACTGTGGCAGGGGGCATGAACACTGAAGCTTTCTTT. It specifies CASTVAGGMNTEAFF.

The CDR3 reads CASRSGDPSSYEQYF. The CDR3 DNA reads as TGTGCCAGCAGGTCAGGGGACCCGAGCTCCTACGAGCAGTACTTC. This chain uses TRBV11-2 with TRBJ2-7, with a tentative D call TRBD1 (6 bases). The V end lost 6 bases, the J end lost 0 bases, and 15 bases lay between the germline ends. The CDR3 is 15 amino acids. From germline, CDR1 is SGHAT and CDR2 FQNNGV.

This clonotype was observed many times. The rearrangement links TRBV20-1 to TRBJ2-7, with 11 nucleotides matching TRBD2. J lost 3 bases, V lost 0 bases, and 4 bases had no gene match. The CDR3 covers 15 residues. Per the germline V gene, CDR1 is DFQATT and CDR2 is SNEGSKA (reference sequence). The CDR3 DNA follows: TGCAGTGCTAGAGATCTAGCGGGAGGCTTCTACGAGCAGTACTTC. Translation: CSARDLAGGFYEQYF.

This clonotype is judged medium-sized. The V and J genes are TRBV7-2 and TRBJ2-1; D perhaps matches TRBD2 (6 bases). CDR1 SGHTA and CDR2 FQGNSA come from the germline V gene. The CDR3 runs 13 residues. Trimming pared 5 bases from V and 4 bases from J, leaving 9 bases between. The CDR3 nucleotides are TGTGCCAGCAGCGCGGGACTTTACAATGAGCAGTTCTTC. This translates into CASSAGLYNEQFF.

This clonotype is medium-sized (0.01 to 0.1%). The rearrangement uses TRBV18 and TRBJ2-1; a possible D gene is TRBD2 (5 bases). Germline V gene lookup returns CDR1 KGHSH and CDR2 LQKENI. This CDR3 has 17 residues. The V end was cut by 0 bases, the J end by 1 base, with 13 bases between. CDR3 nucleotide sequence: TGTGCCAGCTCACCACCTCCGGGATCCCGATCCTACAATGAGCAGTTCTTC. It encodes CASSPPPGSRSYNEQFF.

This clonotype is judged medium-sized (0.01 to 0.1%). The chain combines TRBV14 with TRBJ1-5, with 7 bases identical to TRBD1. V trimming: 0 bases; J trimming: 9 bases; junction bases outside the gene matches: 2. This CDR3 region has 13 residues. Germline V gene data show CDR1 as SGHDN and CDR2 as FVKESK. The CDR3 spells CASSQDNRGPQHF. CDR3 nucleotide sequence: TGTGCCAGCAGCCAAGACAACAGGGGGCCCCAGCATTTT. The variable domain in full, with the rest retrieved from reference TRBV14 and TRBJ1-5, is EAGVTQFPSHSVIEKGQTVTLRCDPISGHDNLYWYRRVMGKEIKFLLHFVKESKQDESGMPNNRFLAERTGGTYSTLKVQPAELEDSGVYFCASSQDNRGPQHFGDGTRLSIL.

This clonotype is termed medium-sized. The chain is built from TRBV20-1 and TRBJ2-7; D may match TRBD1 or TRBD2 (5 bases each). The V gene lost 6 bases and the J gene lost 2 bases, with 8 bases spanning the gap. This CDR3 region has 11 residues. Per the germline V gene, CDR1 is DFQATT and CDR2 is SNEGSKA (reference sequence). The CDR3 reads CSAGTPYEQYF. CDR3 coding DNA: TGCAGTGCCGGGACCCCCTACGAGCAGTACTTC.

This clonotype has a count of ten or more. The gene calls are TRBV6-1 and TRBJ1-5; D is unresolved. The CDR3 sequence is 15 residues long. Trimming took off 0 bases at V and 1 base at J, with 7 bases between the two ends. Germline loops: CDR1 MNHNS, CDR2 SASEGT. CDR3 sequence (DNA): TGTGCCAGCAGTGAAGCCACGTTGAGCAATCAGCCCCAGCATTTT. Translating it yields CASSEATLSNQPQHF.

This clonotype was seen ten or more times. The V call is TRBV5-1, the J call TRBJ2-3; D may be TRBD1 (6 bases). V lost 3 bases and J lost 5, with 13 bases in between. Looked up from germline, CDR1 is SGHRS and CDR2 is YFSETQ. This CDR3 region has 14 residues. The DNA of the CDR3 is TGCGCCAGCAGCTCAGGACAGTATAAAGATACGCAGTATTTT. Translating it yields CASSSGQYKDTQYF.

This clonotype counts as medium-sized. The rearrangement uses TRBV2 and TRBJ2-1, with D unresolved. Trimming took 7 bases from V and 10 from J, leaving 14 bases between them. This CDR3 has 12 residues. Germline CDR1 is SNHLY and CDR2 is FYNNEI. The CDR3 coding sequence is TGTGCCAGCATGATCTTGATAGGAGAGCAGTTCTTC. This encodes CASMILIGEQFF. The whole variable domain, remainder taken from reference TRBV2 and TRBJ2-1, is EPEVTQTPSHQVTQMGQEVILRCVPISNHLYFYWYRQILGQKVEFLVSFYNNEISEKSEIFDDQFSVERPDGSNFTLKIRSTKLEDSAMYFCASMILIGEQFFGPGTRLTVL.

This clonotype was recorded many times. V is TRBV29-1 and J is TRBJ2-1; D ambiguous. V was shortened by 1 base and J by 2 bases, with 12 bases between the two germline ends. The CDR3 contains 15 residues. Germline CDR1 reads SQVTM; CDR2 reads ANQGSEA. The CDR3 region is CSVEGGPSAYNEQFF. CDR3 coding DNA: TGCAGCGTTGAAGGTGGACCTTCCGCCTACAATGAGCAGTTCTTC.

This clonotype is medium-sized in the sample. The chain couples TRBV24-1 to TRBJ2-1; either TRBD1 or TRBD2 may supply D (5 bases each). V shed 3 bases and J shed 7 bases, with 12 bases lying between them. Germline CDR1 is KGHDR and CDR2 is SFDVKD. CDR3 length: 14 amino acids. The CDR3 nucleotides are TGTGCCACCAGTGATCAACTCGGGGCGAATGAGCAGTTCTTC. This translates into CATSDQLGANEQFF.